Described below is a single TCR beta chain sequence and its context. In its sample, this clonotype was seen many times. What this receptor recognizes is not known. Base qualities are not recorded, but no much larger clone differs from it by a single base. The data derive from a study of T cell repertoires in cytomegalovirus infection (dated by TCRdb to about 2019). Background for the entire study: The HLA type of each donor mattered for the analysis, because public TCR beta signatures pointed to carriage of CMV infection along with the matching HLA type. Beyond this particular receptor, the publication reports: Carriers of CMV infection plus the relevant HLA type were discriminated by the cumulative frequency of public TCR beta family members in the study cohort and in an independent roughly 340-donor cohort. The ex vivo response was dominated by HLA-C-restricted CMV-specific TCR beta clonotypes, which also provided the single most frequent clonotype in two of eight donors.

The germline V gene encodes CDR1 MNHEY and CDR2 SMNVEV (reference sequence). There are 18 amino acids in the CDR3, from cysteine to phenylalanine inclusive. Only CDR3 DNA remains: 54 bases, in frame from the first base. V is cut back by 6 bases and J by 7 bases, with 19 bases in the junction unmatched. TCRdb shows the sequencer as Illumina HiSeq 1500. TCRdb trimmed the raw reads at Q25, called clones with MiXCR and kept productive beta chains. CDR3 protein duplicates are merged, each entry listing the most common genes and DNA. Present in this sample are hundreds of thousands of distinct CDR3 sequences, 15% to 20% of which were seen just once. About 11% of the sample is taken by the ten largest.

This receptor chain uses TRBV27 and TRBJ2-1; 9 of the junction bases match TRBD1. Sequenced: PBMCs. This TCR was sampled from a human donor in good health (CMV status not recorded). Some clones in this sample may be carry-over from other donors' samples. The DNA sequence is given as TGTGCCAGCAGCACCGAAACTGGATGGACAGGGGCTGCAAATGAGCAGTTCTTC. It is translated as CASSTETGWTGAANEQFF.